This is a list of T cell receptor beta chains from one sample in a study of a mutant IDH1 vaccine in newly diagnosed glioma. The data were produced by immunoSEQ multiplex PCR, yet TCRdb's version contains in-frame clones alone and is incomplete. This sample yields about 36,000 clones, of which 80% are seen a single time; about 15% belongs to the top ten. These receptors' targets are unknown. Sequenced material: peripheral blood mononuclear cells (PBMCs), taken from a glioma patient whose treatment included an IDH1 peptide vaccine. The receptors derive from a woman in her twenties or thirties with glioma. Some clones in this sample may be carry-over from other donors' samples. Both conserved end residues are part of each CDR3. Each record gives: J gene, D gene, V gene, clone size, CDR3 DNA, CDR3 protein. A D gene is named only where the DNA matches it firmly. Expanded clones are given a class, and other clones once, few, many or no size at all.

J gene: TRBJ2-7
D gene: .
V gene: TRBV19
clone size: .
CDR3 DNA: TGTGCCAGTAGTATTCCCGGGACGGGAACCTACGAGCAGTACTTC
CDR3 protein: CASSIPGTGTYEQYF

J gene: TRBJ1-1
D gene: .
V gene: TRBV10-1
clone size: .
CDR3 DNA: TGCGCCAGCAGTCATGACAGGATGAACACTGAAGCTTTCTTT
CDR3 protein: CASSHDRMNTEAFF

J gene: TRBJ2-1
D gene: .
V gene: TRBV4-1
clone size: once
CDR3 DNA: TGCGCCAGCAGCCACCTTCCTTATAGCGGTCCCTCCTACAATGAGCAGTTCTTC
CDR3 protein: CASSHLPYSGPSYNEQFF

J gene: TRBJ2-1
D gene: TRBD2
V gene: TRBV10-3
clone size: .
CDR3 DNA: TGTGCCATCAGAACCGGGACTAGCGGCCACAATGAGCAGTTCTTC
CDR3 protein: CAIRTGTSGHNEQFF

J gene: TRBJ2-1
D gene: TRBD2
V gene: TRBV5-1
clone size: .
CDR3 DNA: TGCGCCAGCAGCTTGGTGGGACTAGCGGGAGACAATGAGCAGTTCTTC
CDR3 protein: CASSLVGLAGDNEQFF

J gene: TRBJ1-4
D gene: .
V gene: TRBV7-2
clone size: .
CDR3 DNA: TGTGCCAGCAAATCAGGTGCAACTAATGAAAAACTGTTTTTT
CDR3 protein: CASKSGATNEKLFF

J gene: TRBJ1-1
D gene: TRBD1
V gene: TRBV6-1
clone size: .
CDR3 DNA: TGTGCCAGCAGTAGACAGGGGGGGAACACTGAAGCTTTCTTT
CDR3 protein: CASSRQGGNTEAFF

J gene: TRBJ2-7
D gene: TRBD2
V gene: TRBV30
clone size: .
CDR3 DNA: TGTGCCTGGACTAGCGGGAGAGGTAATGACGAGCAGTACTTC
CDR3 protein: CAWTSGRGNDEQYF

J gene: TRBJ1-5
D gene: TRBD1
V gene: TRBV6-1
clone size: .
CDR3 DNA: TGTGCCAGCAGTGAAGCGCTTCGGGACAGGGTCCGGATCAGCAATCAGCCCCAGCATTTT
CDR3 protein: CASSEALRDRVRISNQPQHF

J gene: TRBJ1-4
D gene: .
V gene: TRBV5-1
clone size: few
CDR3 DNA: TGCGCCAGCAGCTTCGCCGGACAGAGGTTGGGTGAAAAACTGTTTTTT
CDR3 protein: CASSFAGQRLGEKLFF

J gene: TRBJ2-3
D gene: TRBD1
V gene: TRBV7-3
clone size: .
CDR3 DNA: TGTGCCAGCAGCTTCAGGGACAGGGCATTCTCGGATACGCAGTATTTT
CDR3 protein: CASSFRDRAFSDTQYF

J gene: TRBJ2-5
D gene: .
V gene: TRBV28
clone size: .
CDR3 DNA: TGTGCCAGCATACAGGGAGGGCAAGAGACCCAGTACTTC
CDR3 protein: CASIQGGQETQYF

J gene: TRBJ2-2
D gene: .
V gene: TRBV5-4
clone size: .
CDR3 DNA: TGTGCCAGCAGCTTGCCAGGGGAGGGAAACACCGGGGAGCTGTTTTTT
CDR3 protein: CASSLPGEGNTGELFF

J gene: TRBJ1-4
D gene: .
V gene: TRBV6-4
clone size: .
CDR3 DNA: TGTGCCAGCAGTGAGCAAGGGCTAGCTAATGAAAAACTGTTTTTT
CDR3 protein: CASSEQGLANEKLFF

J gene: TRBJ1-2
D gene: .
V gene: TRBV9
clone size: .
CDR3 DNA: TGTGCCAGCAGCATGGCACCGATCTATGGCTACACCTTC
CDR3 protein: CASSMAPIYGYTF

J gene: TRBJ1-5
D gene: .
V gene: TRBV4-1
clone size: .
CDR3 DNA: TGCGCCAGCAGCCATGGCAGGTCATCCAATCAGCCCCAGCATTTT
CDR3 protein: CASSHGRSSNQPQHF

J gene: TRBJ1-2
D gene: .
V gene: TRBV27
clone size: once
CDR3 DNA: TGTGCCAGCAGTTCTCAGACGGGGTCACACGGCTACACCTTC
CDR3 protein: CASSSQTGSHGYTF

J gene: TRBJ2-7
D gene: TRBD2
V gene: TRBV30
clone size: .
CDR3 DNA: TGTGCCTGGAGTGAGGTTAGCGGGAGCCCTCTAGTTTTC
CDR3 protein: CAWSEVSGSPLVF

J gene: TRBJ1-1
D gene: .
V gene: TRBV4-1
clone size: .
CDR3 DNA: TGCGCCAGCAGCCAAGGGAGGGGAGGGACTGAAGCTTTCTTT
CDR3 protein: CASSQGRGGTEAFF

J gene: TRBJ2-1
D gene: TRBD2
V gene: TRBV9
clone size: .
CDR3 DNA: TGTGCCAGCAGCGTTAGCGGGTACAATGAGCAGTTCTTC
CDR3 protein: CASSVSGYNEQFF

J gene: TRBJ1-2
D gene: .
V gene: TRBV5-1
clone size: .
CDR3 DNA: TGCGCCAGCAGCTTGGTAGGGGAAGGGGGCTACACCTTC
CDR3 protein: CASSLVGEGGYTF

J gene: TRBJ2-5
D gene: .
V gene: TRBV9
clone size: .
CDR3 DNA: TGTGCCAGCAGCGTTCAGGGGACCACGTACCAAGAGACCCAGTACTTC
CDR3 protein: CASSVQGTTYQETQYF

J gene: TRBJ1-1
D gene: .
V gene: TRBV5-6
clone size: few
CDR3 DNA: TGTGCCAGCAGCTTGCCTCGGGGGTCTGAAGCTTTCTTT
CDR3 protein: CASSLPRGSEAFF

J gene: TRBJ1-4
D gene: TRBD1
V gene: TRBV7-2
clone size: .
CDR3 DNA: TGTGCCAGCAGCCCGGGACAGGGAAGAGAAAAACTGTTTTTT
CDR3 protein: CASSPGQGREKLFF

J gene: TRBJ1-4
D gene: .
V gene: TRBV5-6
clone size: .
CDR3 DNA: TGTGCCAGCAGCTTGATAGGGTTTGATGAAAAACTGTTTTTT
CDR3 protein: CASSLIGFDEKLFF

J gene: TRBJ1-1
D gene: .
V gene: TRBV19
clone size: .
CDR3 DNA: TGTGCCAGTAGTAATGGGGGGGAAACTGAAGCTTTCTTT
CDR3 protein: CASSNGGETEAFF

J gene: TRBJ2-7
D gene: .
V gene: TRBV2
clone size: once
CDR3 DNA: TGTGCCAGCAGCCTAGGACAAGGCGAGCAGTACTTC
CDR3 protein: CASSLGQGEQYF

J gene: TRBJ2-1
D gene: TRBD2
V gene: TRBV5-4
clone size: .
CDR3 DNA: TGTGCCAGCAGGTCGGGACTAGATATTTCCTCCTACAATGAGCAGTTCTTC
CDR3 protein: CASRSGLDISSYNEQFF

J gene: TRBJ1-5
D gene: TRBD1
V gene: TRBV7-2
clone size: once
CDR3 DNA: TGTGCCAGCAGCTCCGGACAGGGAGGTCAGCCCCAGCATTTT
CDR3 protein: CASSSGQGGQPQHF

J gene: TRBJ2-7
D gene: .
V gene: TRBV6-1
clone size: .
CDR3 DNA: TGTGCCAGCAGCCCCTGGGGGGGCACCTACGAGCAGTACTTC
CDR3 protein: CASSPWGGTYEQYF

J gene: TRBJ1-5
D gene: TRBD1
V gene: TRBV6-5
clone size: .
CDR3 DNA: TGTGCCAGCAGTTCGTCCCAGGGGGCTCAGCCCCAGCATTTT
CDR3 protein: CASSSSQGAQPQHF

J gene: TRBJ2-2
D gene: TRBD2
V gene: TRBV7-2
clone size: once
CDR3 DNA: TGTGCCAGCAGCCCGACTAGCGCTAACACCGGGGAGCTGTTTTTT
CDR3 protein: CASSPTSANTGELFF

J gene: TRBJ1-1
D gene: .
V gene: TRBV28
clone size: .
CDR3 DNA: TGTGCCACCCGACCCTTAGGCAGGGAGGTGGATGAAGCTTTCTTT
CDR3 protein: CATRPLGREVDEAFF

J gene: TRBJ1-1
D gene: TRBD1
V gene: TRBV7-9
clone size: few
CDR3 DNA: TGTGCCAGCAGCTCTTGGACAGGGAGAGAGACGAACACTGAAGCTTTCTTT
CDR3 protein: CASSSWTGRETNTEAFF

J gene: TRBJ2-7
D gene: TRBD1
V gene: TRBV6-6
clone size: .
CDR3 DNA: TGTGCCAGCAGTTCCCCGACAGGGGGAGGCAAAAACGAGCAGTACTTC
CDR3 protein: CASSSPTGGGKNEQYF

J gene: TRBJ1-5
D gene: .
V gene: TRBV7-6
clone size: once
CDR3 DNA: TGTGCCAGCAGCGGGGACAGCAATCAGCCCCAGCATTTT
CDR3 protein: CASSGDSNQPQHF

J gene: TRBJ1-5
D gene: .
V gene: TRBV9
clone size: few
CDR3 DNA: TGTGCCAGCAGCCCGGGGGCAGGCCATAATCAGCCCCAGCATTTT
CDR3 protein: CASSPGAGHNQPQHF

J gene: TRBJ2-7
D gene: .
V gene: TRBV5-1
clone size: .
CDR3 DNA: TGCGCCAGCAGCTTGGAGACAGGTTGGGTGGCCTACGAGCAGTACTTC
CDR3 protein: CASSLETGWVAYEQYF

J gene: TRBJ1-4
D gene: TRBD1
V gene: TRBV5-8
clone size: .
CDR3 DNA: TGTGCCAGCAGCACGGGACAGACAAATGAAAAACTGTTTTTT
CDR3 protein: CASSTGQTNEKLFF

J gene: TRBJ1-3
D gene: .
V gene: TRBV30
clone size: once
CDR3 DNA: TGTGCCTGGGGAGGGGGAAACACCATATATTTT
CDR3 protein: CAWGGGNTIYF

J gene: TRBJ1-2
D gene: .
V gene: TRBV29-1
clone size: .
CDR3 DNA: TGCAGCGTTGGAGGGGGGGTTGGCTACACCTTC
CDR3 protein: CSVGGGVGYTF

J gene: TRBJ2-3
D gene: .
V gene: TRBV6-5
clone size: .
CDR3 DNA: TGTGCCAGCAGTTACTTAGGGATCGGTACGCAGTATTTT
CDR3 protein: CASSYLGIGTQYF

J gene: TRBJ2-7
D gene: TRBD1
V gene: TRBV6-1
clone size: .
CDR3 DNA: TGTGCCGGGGGGACAGGGCCCTCCTACGAGCAGTACTTC
CDR3 protein: CAGGTGPSYEQYF

J gene: TRBJ2-2
D gene: .
V gene: TRBV27
clone size: once
CDR3 DNA: TGTGCCAGCAGTCCGGACAGAGGGGGCACCGGGGAGCTGTTTTTT
CDR3 protein: CASSPDRGGTGELFF

J gene: TRBJ1-4
D gene: TRBD1
V gene: TRBV27
clone size: .
CDR3 DNA: TGTGCCAGCAGTCCGGATACAGGGGGCTTGGAAAAACTGTTTTTT
CDR3 protein: CASSPDTGGLEKLFF

J gene: TRBJ2-7
D gene: .
V gene: TRBV6-1
clone size: .
CDR3 DNA: TGTGCCAGCAGTGAAGAAAGTAGAGACTCCGGGACCTACGAGCAGTACTTC
CDR3 protein: CASSEESRDSGTYEQYF